The clone carrying this T cell receptor beta chain was recorded only once. Germline V gene lookup returns CDR1 SGHVS and CDR2 FNYEAQ. The CDR3 has 18 residues. Trimming removed 1 base from V and 2 bases from J; junction bases left unmatched: 10. The second PCR ran about 6 to 12 cycles with a sample-barcoded 5' primer and J-beta primers. TCRdb re-derived calls from the 5' RACE reads in MiXCR, one entry per CDR3 protein. The sample holds under 800,000 distinct CDR3 sequences; around 40% are singletons and the top ten take 20% to 25%. This entry belongs to a study of blood T cells in healthy people across ages.

The TCR was taken from a woman aged 55-70 years in good health. The chain carries TRBV7-6 and TRBJ2-3; 9 positions agree with TRBD2. Sequenced material: blood. CDR3 DNA sequence: TGTGCCAGCAGCTTAGGGTTAGCGGGAGACATGGTCACAGATACGCAGTATTTT. It encodes CASSLGLAGDMVTDTQYF.